The next 22 T cell receptor beta chains were all read from a single sample in a study of OX40 agonist ivuxolimab in advanced cancers. Data came from immunoSEQ multiplex PCR; TCRdb stores just in-frame clones and leaves some out. The table lists some 45,000 clones, more than 80% of them singletons, with 4% to 5% in the top ten. Sequencing was performed on CD4+ or CD8+ T cells sorted from blood, taken in a trial of the OX40 agonist ivuxolimab. The source of these receptors is an adult with an advanced solid tumor such as melanoma, head and neck, liver or kidney cancer.

The chain carries TRBV28 and TRBJ2-2; no definite D call. Germline-derived CDR1 and CDR2 are MDHEN and SYDVKM. The CDR3 length is 15 residues. V lost 3 bases and J 5 bases, leaving 13 bases between the germline ends. DNA of the CDR3: TGTGCCAGCAGTTTGTACAGCCTGGGGACCGGGGAGCTGTTTTTT. Protein product: CASSLYSLGTGELFF. Together with reference TRBV28 and TRBJ2-2, the CDR3 gives the full variable domain: DVKVTQSSRYLVKRTGEKVFLECVQDMDHENMFWYRQDPGLGLRLIYFSYDVKMKEKGDIPEGYSVSREKKERFSLILESASTNQTSMYLCASSLYSLGTGELFFGEGSRLTVL.

J is TRBJ1-4 and V is TRBV6-5; maybe TRBD1 (6 bases). V was trimmed by 6 bases and J by 7 bases, leaving 15 bases between them. This CDR3 has 14 amino acids. The germline gives CDR1 MNHEY, CDR2 SVGAGI. This CDR3 is CASSNKGGSEKLFF. CDR3 nucleotides: TGTGCCAGCAGCAACAAGGGGGGAAGTGAAAAACTGTTTTTT.

This chain uses TRBV27 with TRBJ2-2; TRBD1 matches 8 bases. V lost 1 base, J lost 5 bases, and 6 bases stayed unmatched. The CDR3 has 16 amino acids. CDR1 and CDR2 from the germline V gene are MNHEY and SMNVEV (reference sequence). The CDR3 bases are TGTGCCAGCAGTTTATACAGGGGGATGGGGACCGGGGAGCTGTTTTTT. This translates into CASSLYRGMGTGELFF.

This sequence joins TRBV30 and TRBJ2-5; no definite D call. CDR1 and CDR2 (germline): GTSNPN, SVGIG (reference sequence). The CDR3 is 11 residues long. The V end was cut by 0 bases, the J end by 4 bases, with 3 bases between. The CDR3 region has the DNA TGTGCCTGGAGTGTGGTAGAGACCCAGTACTTC. This gives the protein CAWSVVETQYF.

The chain employs TRBV9 and TRBJ2-1, with 7 nucleotides matching TRBD1. Germline CDR1 reads SGDLS; CDR2 reads YYNGEE. The CDR3 runs to 17 residues. Trimming took 4 bases from V and 6 from J; bases not matched to a gene: 16. CDR3 region: CASSPRGQPGSGNEQFF. The DNA of the CDR3 is TGTGCCAGCAGCCCCCGGGGACAGCCGGGAAGCGGCAATGAGCAGTTCTTC.

The V gene is TRBV19, the J gene TRBJ2-7; 9 nucleotides agree with TRBD1. Germline trimming cut 9 bases from V and 6 bases from J; bases unmatched to any gene: 12. CDR3 length: 14 residues. Germline lookup yields CDR1 LNHDA and CDR2 SQIVND (reference sequence). The CDR3 loop reads CASTRGQGVGEQYF. The CDR3, as DNA: TGTGCCAGCACTCGGGGACAGGGTGTTGGCGAGCAGTACTTC.

V is TRBV6-1 and J is TRBJ2-1; either TRBD1 or TRBD2 may fit D (5 bases each). The CDR3 covers 12 residues. V lost 8 bases to trimming and J lost 7 bases, with 12 bases between them. Germline loops: CDR1 MNHNS, CDR2 SASEGT. The CDR3 reads CASGLWGNEQFF. The CDR3 region has the DNA TGTGCCAGCGGCTTGTGGGGGAATGAGCAGTTCTTC.

The chain's CDR3 is CASSDGGEETQYF. The CDR3 DNA reads TGTGCCAGCAGTGATGGAGGGGAAGAGACCCAGTACTTC. V gene TRBV6-1 combines with J gene TRBJ2-5, with D tentatively TRBD2 (6 bases). CDR3 size: 13 residues. Trimming stripped 3 bases from V and 3 bases from J, with 8 bases between. The germline V gene encodes CDR1 MNHNS and CDR2 SASEGT.

The chain links TRBV28 to TRBJ2-3; D unclear. The V end lost 8 bases, the J end lost 1 base, and 10 bases lay between the germline ends. CDR3 length: 13 residues. Germline CDR1 is MDHEN and CDR2 is SYDVKM. Written as DNA, the CDR3 is TGTGCCAGCCTCGCCAGCGGCACAGATACGCAGTATTTT. Translated: CASLASGTDTQYF.

The chain links TRBV19 to TRBJ2-7; D possibly corresponds to TRBD2 (5 bases). CDR3 size: 13 residues. Trimming removed 1 base from V and 3 bases from J, with 7 bases in between. CDR1 is LNHDA and CDR2 is SQIVND in the germline V gene (reference sequence). The chain's CDR3 is CASSIGRDYEQYF. CDR3 sequence (DNA): TGTGCCAGTAGTATAGGACGGGACTACGAGCAGTACTTC. Combining the CDR3 with reference TRBV19 and TRBJ2-7 gives the whole variable domain DGGITQSPKYLFRKEGQNVTLSCEQNLNHDAMYWYRQDPGQGLRLIYYSQIVNDFQKGDIAEGYSVSREKKESFPLTVTSAQKNPTAFYLCASSIGRDYEQYFGPGTRLTVT.

The chain carries TRBV4-1 and TRBJ2-1; possible D gene TRBD2, 6 bases. Trimming removed 3 bases from V and 5 bases from J, with 17 bases in between. The germline CDR1 and CDR2 sequences are MGHRA and YSYEKL. This CDR3 comprises 16 residues. The CDR3 region is CASSQAGTAPNNEQFF. In DNA, the CDR3 is TGCGCCAGCAGCCAGGCCGGGACTGCACCAAACAATGAGCAGTTCTTC.

J is TRBJ2-7 and V is TRBV6-1, with a weak D call TRBD1 (7 bases). The CDR3 length is 15 residues. The V and J ends lost 2 bases and 7 bases respectively, with 18 bases between them. Per germline, CDR1 MNHNS and CDR2 SASEGT. The CDR3 DNA reads TGTGCCAGCAGTGAAAGAGGACAGGTGGGACTGGAGCAGTACTTC. It translates to CASSERGQVGLEQYF.

The rearrangement links TRBV19 to TRBJ1-5; 9 bases line up with TRBD1. The length of the CDR3 is 17 residues. Germline lookup yields CDR1 LNHDA and CDR2 SQIVND (reference sequence). The ends lost 3 bases at V and 1 base at J; junction bases unmatched: 7. The CDR3 DNA is TGTGCCAGTAGTATCTGGGGGACAGGGACGAGCAATCAGCCCCAGCATTTT. It specifies CASSIWGTGTSNQPQHF. Drawing the rest from reference TRBV19 and TRBJ1-5, the complete variable domain is DGGITQSPKYLFRKEGQNVTLSCEQNLNHDAMYWYRQDPGQGLRLIYYSQIVNDFQKGDIAEGYSVSREKKESFPLTVTSAQKNPTAFYLCASSIWGTGTSNQPQHFGDGTRLSIL.

The chain couples TRBV27 to TRBJ2-1; D not certain. V was shortened by 2 bases and J by 4 bases, with 9 bases between the two germline ends. The germline CDR1 and CDR2 sequences are MNHEY and SMNVEV (reference sequence). CDR3 length equals 14 residues. CDR3 in amino acids: CASSLMADYNEQFF. CDR3 bases: TGTGCCAGCAGTTTAATGGCGGATTACAATGAGCAGTTCTTC.

This clone was picked up one time. The J gene is TRBJ2-1, the V gene TRBV30; 11 positions agree with TRBD2. Germline CDR1 reads GTSNPN; CDR2 reads SVGIG (reference sequence). This CDR3 contains 14 residues. Unmatched junction bases numbered 5, after V lost 7 bases and J lost 3 bases. CDR3 in amino acids: CASLAGGLYNEQFF. The CDR3 DNA follows: TGTGCCTCGTTAGCGGGGGGGCTCTACAATGAGCAGTTCTTC.

This clone was detected a few times. This chain joins TRBV28 and TRBJ1-2; D may be TRBD1 (6 bases). V was trimmed by 6 bases and J by 7 bases, leaving 27 bases between them. CDR1 is MDHEN and CDR2 is SYDVKM in the germline V gene. The length of the CDR3 is 17 residues. The CDR3 nucleotides read TGTGCCAGCAGCATATCCCCCGGGGGACATATCGGTAGTGGCTACACCTTC. It is translated as CASSISPGGHIGSGYTF.

The chain links TRBV7-2 to TRBJ1-1, with D tentatively TRBD1 (6 bases). There are 14 residues in the CDR3. Germline-derived CDR1 and CDR2 are SGHTA and FQGNSA. V lost 6 bases, J lost 1 base, and 12 bases lay in between. The CDR3 region is CASRWGDTNTEAFF. DNA for the CDR3: TGTGCCAGCAGGTGGGGGGACACGAACACTGAAGCTTTCTTT. The complete variable domain, with remaining parts taken from reference TRBV7-2 and TRBJ1-1, reads GAGVSQSPSNKVTEKGKDVELRCDPISGHTALYWYRQSLGQGLEFLIYFQGNSAPDKSGLPSDRFSAERTGGSVSTLTIQRTQQEDSAVYLCASRWGDTNTEAFFGQGTRLTVV.

This chain joins TRBV5-1 and TRBJ1-1; 7 positions match TRBD1. V shed 5 bases, J shed 3 bases, and the junction held 7 bases outside the gene matches. This CDR3 is 14 amino acids long. CDR1 is SGHRS, CDR2 YFSETQ, per germline. The CDR3 nucleotides are TGCGCCAGCAGTCCAGGGGGAAGAGACACTGAAGCTTTCTTT. As protein: CASSPGGRDTEAFF. Drawing the rest from reference TRBV5-1 and TRBJ1-1, the complete variable domain is KAGVTQTPRYLIKTRGQQVTLSCSPISGHRSVSWYQQTPGQGLQFLFEYFSETQRNKGNFPGRFSGRQFSNSRSEMNVSTLELGDSALYLCASSPGGRDTEAFFGQGTRLTVV.

This chain joins TRBV6-5 and TRBJ2-2; 10 bases map to TRBD2. Germline V gives CDR1 MNHEY, CDR2 SVGAGI. The junction had 7 bases not matched to a gene; V was cut back by 6 bases and J by 6 bases. CDR3 size: 15 residues. The CDR3 nucleotides read TGTGCCAGCAGCCGGGGACTAGCGCGGTCCGGGGAGCTGTTTTTT. Translated: CASSRGLARSGELFF.

The chain couples TRBV6-1 to TRBJ1-5; D not resolved. CDR1 and CDR2 from the germline V gene are MNHNS and SASEGT. The CDR3 spans 13 residues. With 2 bases removed from V and 5 bases from J, the gap between germline ends came to 7 bases. CDR3 DNA: TGTGCCAGCAGTGAACGGCCCGATCAGCCCCAGCATTTT. Encoded protein: CASSERPDQPQHF.

This clone has just a few counts. The chain combines TRBV7-2 with TRBJ1-3; D is unresolved. The CDR3 covers 14 residues. Germline assignment: CDR1 SGHTA and CDR2 FQGNSA. V was shortened by 5 bases and J by 0 bases, with 8 bases between the two germline ends. CDR3 protein: CASSLQSSGNTIYF. The CDR3 DNA follows: TGTGCCAGCAGCCTACAGAGCTCTGGAAACACCATATATTTT.

In its sample, this clone was seen once. The rearrangement joins TRBV9 to TRBJ2-5; D ambiguous. Germline V gene lookup returns CDR1 SGDLS and CDR2 YYNGEE. V dropped 3 bases and J dropped 1 base, with 10 bases sitting between them. This CDR3 is built from 14 residues. Here the CDR3 DNA reads TGTGCCAGCAGCGCGCGGACGACCCAAGAGACCCAGTACTTC. It encodes CASSARTTQETQYF.